Listed below are T cell receptor beta chains from one sample, sequenced in a study of blood T cell repertoires in COVID-19. The table came from immunoSEQ multiplex PCR; TCRdb's copy has only in-frame clones and leaves some out. Of around 180,000 clones in the sample, about 85% are singletons; the top ten hold roughly 26%. Source material: peripheral blood. These receptor sequences come from a man between 60 and 75 years old with acute or convalescent COVID-19. Both conserved end residues are part of each CDR3. Each record gives: J gene, V gene, CDR3 protein.

TRBJ1-1,TRBV29-1,CSVVSGTEAFF
TRBJ2-2,TRBV9,CASSVSGANTGELFF
TRBJ2-1,TRBV19,CASSQTGGSYNEQFF
TRBJ1-3,TRBV14,CASSVGGGTGLQGNTIYF
TRBJ1-4,TRBV7-6,CASSLVAATNEKLFF
TRBJ2-5,TRBV25-1,CASSDPGQGYQETQYF
TRBJ2-2,TRBV10-2,CASTEPGNTGELFF
TRBJ1-6,TRBV2,CASSETETAGSPLHF
TRBJ1-3,TRBV30,CAWSLARTSSGNTIYF
TRBJ1-1,TRBV7-9,CASSVRTGGSEAFF
TRBJ1-2,TRBV7-9,CASSPRPGQIYYGYTF
TRBJ1-3,TRBV11-3,CASSSRDRAVGNTIYF
TRBJ1-2,TRBV18,CASSPGTGGLYGYTF